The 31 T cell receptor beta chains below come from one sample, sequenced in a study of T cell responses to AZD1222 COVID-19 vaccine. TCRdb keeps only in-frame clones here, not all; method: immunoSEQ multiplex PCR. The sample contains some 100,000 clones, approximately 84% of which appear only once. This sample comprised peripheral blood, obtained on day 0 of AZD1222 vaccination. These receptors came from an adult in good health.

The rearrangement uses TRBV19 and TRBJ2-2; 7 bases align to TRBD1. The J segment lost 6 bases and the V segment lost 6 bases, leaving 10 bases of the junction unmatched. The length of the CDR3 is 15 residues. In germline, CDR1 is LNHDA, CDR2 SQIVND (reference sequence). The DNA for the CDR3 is TGTGCCAGTAGGGCACAAGAAGGGGGCCCCGGGGAGCTGTTTTTT. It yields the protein CASRAQEGGPGELFF.

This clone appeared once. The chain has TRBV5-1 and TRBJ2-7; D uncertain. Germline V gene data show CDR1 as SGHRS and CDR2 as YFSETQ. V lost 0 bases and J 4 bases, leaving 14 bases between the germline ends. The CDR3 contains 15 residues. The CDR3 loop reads CASSLDGSQIYEQYF. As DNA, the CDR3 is TGCGCCAGCAGCTTGGACGGTTCCCAAATTTACGAGCAGTACTTC.

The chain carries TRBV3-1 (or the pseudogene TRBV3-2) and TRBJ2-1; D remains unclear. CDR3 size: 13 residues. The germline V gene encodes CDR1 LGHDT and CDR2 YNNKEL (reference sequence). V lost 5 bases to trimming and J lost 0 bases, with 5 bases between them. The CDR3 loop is CASSISSYNEQFF. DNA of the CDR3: TGTGCCAGCAGCATAAGCTCCTACAATGAGCAGTTCTTC.

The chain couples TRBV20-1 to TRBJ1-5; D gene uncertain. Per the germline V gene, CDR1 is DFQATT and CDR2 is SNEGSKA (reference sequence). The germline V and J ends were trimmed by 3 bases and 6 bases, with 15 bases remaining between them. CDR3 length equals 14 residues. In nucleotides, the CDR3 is TGCAGTGCTAGTAACCGGACCCAATTTCAGCCCCAGCATTTT. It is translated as CSASNRTQFQPQHF.

Written as DNA, the CDR3 is TGTGCCAGCAGCCCCGGCAGTTCTAACACCGGGGAGCTGTTTTTT. As protein: CASSPGSSNTGELFF. The chain recombines TRBV7-6 with TRBJ2-2; the D is unclear. Germline CDR1 is SGHVS and CDR2 is FNYEAQ. The CDR3 spans 15 residues. The V end was cut by 5 bases, the J end by 2 bases, with 12 bases between.

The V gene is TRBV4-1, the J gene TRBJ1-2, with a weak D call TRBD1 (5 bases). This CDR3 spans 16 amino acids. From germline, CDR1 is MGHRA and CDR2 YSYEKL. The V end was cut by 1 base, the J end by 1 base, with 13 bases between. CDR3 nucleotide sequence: TGCGCCAGCAGCCAAGCAGGAAGGGGCGTTAACTATGGCTACACCTTC. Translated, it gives CASSQAGRGVNYGYTF.

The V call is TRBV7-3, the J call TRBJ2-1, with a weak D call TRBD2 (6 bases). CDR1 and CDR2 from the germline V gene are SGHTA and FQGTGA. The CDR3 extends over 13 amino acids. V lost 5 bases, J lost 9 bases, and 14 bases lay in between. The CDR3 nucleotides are TGTGCCAGCAGCCCGGGAGCAGTTCCTGAGCAGTTCTTC. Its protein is CASSPGAVPEQFF.

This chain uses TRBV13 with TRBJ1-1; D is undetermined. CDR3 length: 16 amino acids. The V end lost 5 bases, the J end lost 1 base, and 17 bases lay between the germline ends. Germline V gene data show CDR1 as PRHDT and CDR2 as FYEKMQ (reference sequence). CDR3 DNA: TGTGCCAGCAGCCGCCCCTGGGCCTTAGGGAACACTGAAGCTTTCTTT. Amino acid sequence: CASSRPWALGNTEAFF.

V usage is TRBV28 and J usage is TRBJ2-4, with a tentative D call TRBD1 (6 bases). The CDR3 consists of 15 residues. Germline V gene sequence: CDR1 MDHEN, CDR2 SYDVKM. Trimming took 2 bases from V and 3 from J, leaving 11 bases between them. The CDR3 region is CASSLTRGGKNIQYF. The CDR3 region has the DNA TGTGCCAGCAGTTTAACCAGGGGCGGCAAAAACATTCAGTACTTC.

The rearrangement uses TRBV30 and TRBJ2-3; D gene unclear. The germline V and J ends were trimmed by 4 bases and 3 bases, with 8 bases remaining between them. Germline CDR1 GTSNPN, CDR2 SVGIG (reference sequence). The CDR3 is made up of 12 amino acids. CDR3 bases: TGTGCCTGGACTTGGCAGACAGATACGCAGTATTTT. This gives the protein CAWTWQTDTQYF.

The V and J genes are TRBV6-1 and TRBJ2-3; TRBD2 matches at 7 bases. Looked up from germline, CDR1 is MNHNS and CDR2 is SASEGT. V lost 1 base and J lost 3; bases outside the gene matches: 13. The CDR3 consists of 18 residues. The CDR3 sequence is CASSEDVLGGSSTDTQYF. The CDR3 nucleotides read TGTGCCAGCAGTGAAGATGTTTTGGGCGGGAGCTCAACAGATACGCAGTATTTT.

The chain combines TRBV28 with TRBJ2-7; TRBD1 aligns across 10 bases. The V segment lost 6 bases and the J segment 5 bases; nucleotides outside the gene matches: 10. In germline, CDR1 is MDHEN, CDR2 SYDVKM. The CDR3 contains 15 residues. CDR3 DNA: TGTGCCAGCAGCACTTCTGCGACAGGGGGCCACGAGCAGTACTTC. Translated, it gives CASSTSATGGHEQYF.

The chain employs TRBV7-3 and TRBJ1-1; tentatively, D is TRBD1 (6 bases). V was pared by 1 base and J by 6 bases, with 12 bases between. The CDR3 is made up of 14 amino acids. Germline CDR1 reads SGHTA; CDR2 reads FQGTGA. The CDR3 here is CASSLIPTGAEAFF. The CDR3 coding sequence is TGTGCCAGCAGCTTAATACCGACAGGCGCTGAAGCTTTCTTT.

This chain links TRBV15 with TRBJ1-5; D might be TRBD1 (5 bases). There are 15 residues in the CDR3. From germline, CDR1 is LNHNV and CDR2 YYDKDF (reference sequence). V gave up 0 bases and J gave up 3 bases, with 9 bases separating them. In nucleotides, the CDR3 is TGTGCCACCAGCAGAGAAGGGGCGAACAATCAGCCCCAGCATTTT. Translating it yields CATSREGANNQPQHF.

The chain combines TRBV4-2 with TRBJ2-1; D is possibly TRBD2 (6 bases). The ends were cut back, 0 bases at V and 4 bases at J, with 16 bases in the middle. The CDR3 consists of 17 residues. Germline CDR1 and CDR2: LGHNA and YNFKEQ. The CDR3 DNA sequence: TGTGCCAGCAGCCAAGAGTCCCTGAATAGCGGTTACAATGAGCAGTTCTTC. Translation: CASSQESLNSGYNEQFF.

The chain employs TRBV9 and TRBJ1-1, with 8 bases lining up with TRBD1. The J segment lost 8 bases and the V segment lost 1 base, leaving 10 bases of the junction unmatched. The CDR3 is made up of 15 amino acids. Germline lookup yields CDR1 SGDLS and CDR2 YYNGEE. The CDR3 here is CASSVSGTGLSEAFF. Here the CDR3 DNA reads TGTGCCAGCAGCGTAAGTGGGACAGGTCTGTCGGAAGCTTTCTTT.

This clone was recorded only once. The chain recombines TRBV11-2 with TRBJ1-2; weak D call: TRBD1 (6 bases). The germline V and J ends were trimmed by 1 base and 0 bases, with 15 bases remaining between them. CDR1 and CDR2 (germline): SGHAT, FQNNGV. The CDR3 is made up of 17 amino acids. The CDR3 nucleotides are TGTGCCAGCAGCTTAGGCTCTAGGGGGGCAGCTAACTATGGCTACACCTTC. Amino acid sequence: CASSLGSRGAANYGYTF.

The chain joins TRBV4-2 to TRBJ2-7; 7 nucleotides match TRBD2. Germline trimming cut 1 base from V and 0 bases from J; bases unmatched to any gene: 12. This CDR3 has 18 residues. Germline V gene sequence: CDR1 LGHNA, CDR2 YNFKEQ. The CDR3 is CASSQGPWERGNSYEQYF. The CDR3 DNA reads TGTGCCAGCAGCCAAGGCCCTTGGGAGCGGGGTAACTCCTACGAGCAGTACTTC.

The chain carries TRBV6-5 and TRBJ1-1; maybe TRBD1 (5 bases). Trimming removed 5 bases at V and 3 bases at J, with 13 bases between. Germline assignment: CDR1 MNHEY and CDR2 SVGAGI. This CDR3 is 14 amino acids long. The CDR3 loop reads CASSPSGRYTEAFF. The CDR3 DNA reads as TGTGCCAGCAGTCCTTCAGGGAGGTACACTGAAGCTTTCTTT.

The DNA for the CDR3 is TGCGCCAGCAGTGTATCGTCGCGCGAGCAGTACTTC. It yields the protein CASSVSSREQYF. The V gene is TRBV10-2, the J gene TRBJ2-7, with D uncertain. The V end lost 4 bases, the J end lost 6 bases, and 10 bases lay between the germline ends. This CDR3 is 12 amino acids long. CDR1 and CDR2 (germline): WSHSY, SAAADI.

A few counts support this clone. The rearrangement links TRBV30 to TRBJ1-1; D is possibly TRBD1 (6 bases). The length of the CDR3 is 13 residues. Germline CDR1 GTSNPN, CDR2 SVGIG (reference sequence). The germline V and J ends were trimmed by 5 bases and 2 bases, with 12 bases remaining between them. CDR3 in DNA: TGTGCCTGGGGACAGCCTTTAAACACTGAAGCTTTCTTT. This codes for CAWGQPLNTEAFF.

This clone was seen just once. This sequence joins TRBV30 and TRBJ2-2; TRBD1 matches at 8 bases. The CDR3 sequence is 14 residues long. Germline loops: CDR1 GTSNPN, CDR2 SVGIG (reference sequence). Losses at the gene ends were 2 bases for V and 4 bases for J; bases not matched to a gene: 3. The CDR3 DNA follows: TGTGCCTGGAGTAGGGACAGGCTCACCGGGGAGCTGTTTTTT. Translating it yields CAWSRDRLTGELFF.

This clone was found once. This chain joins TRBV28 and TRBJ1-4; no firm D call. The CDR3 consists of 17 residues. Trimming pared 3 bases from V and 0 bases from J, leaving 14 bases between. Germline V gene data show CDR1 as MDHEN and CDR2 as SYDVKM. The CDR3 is CASSFSYWASTNEKLFF. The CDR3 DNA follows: TGTGCCAGCAGTTTTTCTTATTGGGCTTCAACTAATGAAAAACTGTTTTTT.

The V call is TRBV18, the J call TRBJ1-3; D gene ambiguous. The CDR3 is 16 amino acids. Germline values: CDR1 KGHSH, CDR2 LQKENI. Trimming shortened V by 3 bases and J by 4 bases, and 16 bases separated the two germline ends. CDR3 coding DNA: TGTGCCAGCTCACCCAGAGGGCCCGCGGCGGGAAACACCATATATTTT. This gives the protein CASSPRGPAAGNTIYF.

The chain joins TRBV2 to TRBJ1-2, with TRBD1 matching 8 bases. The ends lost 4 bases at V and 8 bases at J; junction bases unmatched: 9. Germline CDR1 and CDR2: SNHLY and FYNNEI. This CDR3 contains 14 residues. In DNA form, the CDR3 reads TGTGCCAGCAGTGTTGCAGGGGGCGAATCGGGCTACACCTTC. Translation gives CASSVAGGESGYTF.

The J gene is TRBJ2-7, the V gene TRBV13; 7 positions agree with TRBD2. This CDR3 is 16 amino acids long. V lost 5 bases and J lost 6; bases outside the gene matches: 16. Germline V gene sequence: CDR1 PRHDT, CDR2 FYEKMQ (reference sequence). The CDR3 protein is CASSNRVGPGGLEQYF. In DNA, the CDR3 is TGTGCCAGCAGCAACCGGGTCGGGCCGGGGGGTCTCGAGCAGTACTTC.

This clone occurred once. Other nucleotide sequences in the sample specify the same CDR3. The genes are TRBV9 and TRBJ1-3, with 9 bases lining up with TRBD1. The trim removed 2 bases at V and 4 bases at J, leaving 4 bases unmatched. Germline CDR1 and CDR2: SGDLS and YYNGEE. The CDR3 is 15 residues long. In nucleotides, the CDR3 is TGTGCCAGCAGCGTTACAGGGGGCTCGGGAAACACCATATATTTT. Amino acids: CASSVTGGSGNTIYF.

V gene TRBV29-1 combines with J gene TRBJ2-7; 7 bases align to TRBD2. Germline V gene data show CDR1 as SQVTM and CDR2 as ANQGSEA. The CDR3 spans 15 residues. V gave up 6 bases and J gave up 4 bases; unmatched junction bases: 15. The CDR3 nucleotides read TGCAGCGTCCTCCTCATCCGGGACTATACATACGAGCAGTACTTC. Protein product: CSVLLIRDYTYEQYF.

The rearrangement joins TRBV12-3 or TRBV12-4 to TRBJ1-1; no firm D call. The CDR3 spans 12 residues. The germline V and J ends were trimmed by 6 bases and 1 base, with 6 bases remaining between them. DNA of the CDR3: TGTGCCAGCAGACTGGGGAACACTGAAGCTTTCTTT. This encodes CASRLGNTEAFF.

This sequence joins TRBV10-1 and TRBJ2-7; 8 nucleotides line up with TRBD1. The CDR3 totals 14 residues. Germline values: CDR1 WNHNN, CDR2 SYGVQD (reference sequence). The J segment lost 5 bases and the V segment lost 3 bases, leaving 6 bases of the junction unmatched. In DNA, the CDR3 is TGCGCCAGCAGTGAAACGGACAGGGTCCACGAGCAGTACTTC. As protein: CASSETDRVHEQYF.

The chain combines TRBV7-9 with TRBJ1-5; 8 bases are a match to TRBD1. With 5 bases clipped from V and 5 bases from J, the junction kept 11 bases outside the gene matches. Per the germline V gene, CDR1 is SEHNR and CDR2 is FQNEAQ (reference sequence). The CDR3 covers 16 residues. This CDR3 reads CASSPQGQGRDQPQHF. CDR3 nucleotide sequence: TGTGCCAGCAGCCCGCAAGGACAGGGTAGGGATCAGCCCCAGCATTTT.